These 20 T cell receptor beta chains share one sample of origin, sequenced in a study of blood T cell repertoires in COVID-19. Using immunoSEQ multiplex PCR, the repertoire was profiled, and TCRdb retains in-frame clones only, with some absent. The table lists roughly 280,000 clones, roughly 87% of them singletons. Sequenced material: peripheral blood. The receptors originated from a woman between 50 and 59 years old who had recovered from COVID-19.

V gene TRBV9 combines with J gene TRBJ2-3; D unresolved. Trimming stripped 3 bases from V and 0 bases from J, with 11 bases between. CDR1 is SGDLS and CDR2 is YYNGEE in the germline V gene. The CDR3 is 15 residues long. The CDR3 region has the DNA TGTGCCAGCAGCGCGATTAGCATTAGCACAGATACGCAGTATTTT. It translates to CASSAISISTDTQYF.

The chain couples TRBV5-4 to TRBJ2-1; 9 positions match TRBD2. V dropped 4 bases and J dropped 3; count of bases not matched to a gene: 8. Germline CDR1 is SGHNT and CDR2 is YYREEE (reference sequence). The CDR3 length is 16 residues. The CDR3 loop is CASSGPGLAIYNEQFF. DNA for the CDR3: TGTGCCAGCAGCGGACCGGGACTAGCCATCTACAATGAGCAGTTCTTC.

The chain is built from TRBV5-1 and TRBJ2-2; D is perhaps TRBD1 (5 bases). This CDR3 spans 15 amino acids. V was cut by 0 bases and J by 4 bases, with 10 bases left in between. Per the germline V gene, CDR1 is SGHRS and CDR2 is YFSETQ. In DNA form, the CDR3 reads TGCGCCAGCAGCTTGGGACAGATAAGCACCGGGGAGCTGTTTTTT. Protein sequence: CASSLGQISTGELFF.

The rearrangement links TRBV6-6 to TRBJ1-2; 7 bases agree with TRBD1. There are 14 residues in the CDR3. Per germline, CDR1 MNHNY and CDR2 SVGAGI (reference sequence). V lost 10 bases and J lost 4; bases outside the gene matches: 12. The CDR3 bases are TGTGCCACCTACGGAACCGGACAGGCCTATGGCTACACCTTC. It codes for CATYGTGQAYGYTF.

The V gene is TRBV19, the J gene TRBJ2-1; weak D call: TRBD1 (5 bases). The CDR3 is 15 amino acids. V gave up 3 bases and J gave up 2 bases, with 11 bases separating them. The germline V gene encodes CDR1 LNHDA and CDR2 SQIVND (reference sequence). The CDR3 DNA follows: TGTGCCAGTAGTATCCTCCAGGGCCCCTACAATGAGCAGTTCTTC. As protein: CASSILQGPYNEQFF. Drawing the rest from reference TRBV19 and TRBJ2-1, the complete variable domain is DGGITQSPKYLFRKEGQNVTLSCEQNLNHDAMYWYRQDPGQGLRLIYYSQIVNDFQKGDIAEGYSVSREKKESFPLTVTSAQKNPTAFYLCASSILQGPYNEQFFGPGTRLTVL.

CDR3 residues: CASSQHRFSGRQETQYF. Written as DNA, the CDR3 is TGTGCCAGCAGCCAACATAGATTCAGCGGGAGGCAAGAGACCCAGTACTTC. The chain joins TRBV14 to TRBJ2-5; 9 nucleotides match TRBD2. The CDR3 is made up of 17 amino acids. Germline V lookup: CDR1 SGHDN, CDR2 FVKESK. Losses at the gene ends were 2 bases for V and 2 bases for J; bases not matched to a gene: 9.

The chain links TRBV29-1 to TRBJ2-5; D uncertain. The CDR3 contains 12 residues. From germline, CDR1 is SQVTM and CDR2 ANQGSEA. Trimming left V 4 bases short and J 4 bases short, with 10 bases between. The CDR3 region is CSVGQKPETQYF. The CDR3 DNA sequence: TGCAGCGTTGGGCAAAAACCAGAGACCCAGTACTTC.

The genes are TRBV5-1 and TRBJ2-2; TRBD2 aligns across 15 bases. Looked up from germline, CDR1 is SGHRS and CDR2 is YFSETQ. J was trimmed by 4 bases and V by 1 base; bases with no gene match: 8. CDR3 length: 19 residues. CDR3 amino acids: CASSLTGLAGGAGTGELFF. In nucleotides, the CDR3 is TGCGCCAGCAGCTTGACGGGACTAGCGGGGGGCGCGGGCACCGGGGAGCTGTTTTTT.

The V and J genes are TRBV6-2 or TRBV6-3 and TRBJ2-1, with TRBD2 identical over 9 bases. Per the germline V gene, CDR1 is MNHEY and CDR2 is SVGEGT. Trimming took 2 bases from V and 6 from J; bases not matched to a gene: 11. The CDR3 runs 17 residues. The chain's CDR3 is CASSYRGAGGERNEQFF. The CDR3 DNA sequence: TGTGCCAGCAGTTACAGGGGAGCGGGAGGTGAGCGCAATGAGCAGTTCTTC.

CDR3 sequence: CASSLGGGRTSTGELFF. CDR3 nucleotides: TGTGCCAGCAGCTTAGGTGGGGGGAGGACGAGCACCGGGGAGCTGTTTTTT. This rearrangement joins TRBV11-2 to TRBJ2-2; D perhaps matches TRBD2 (6 bases). Germline CDR1 reads SGHAT; CDR2 reads FQNNGV. V was cut by 1 base and J by 4 bases, with 16 bases left in between. This CDR3 is 17 amino acids long.

The chain employs TRBV18 and TRBJ2-7; 9 bases line up with TRBD1. Trimming cost V 4 bases and J 1 base; bases outside gene matches: 5. The V gene's germline CDR1 is KGHSH and CDR2 LQKENI. The CDR3 covers 15 residues. The CDR3 DNA follows: TGTGCCAGCTCACTAGGACAGGGGAAGTCCTACGAGCAGTACTTC. Translated, it gives CASSLGQGKSYEQYF.

This clone occurred once. V gene TRBV6-5 combines with J gene TRBJ2-5; the D gene is possibly TRBD1 (5 bases). The CDR3 totals 15 residues. Germline CDR1 reads MNHEY; CDR2 reads SVGAGI. V was cut by 6 bases and J by 4 bases, with 18 bases left in between. CDR3 bases: TGTGCCAGCAGACGACAGATCAAGACCGTAGAGACCCAGTACTTC. This sequence encodes CASRRQIKTVETQYF.

The chain has TRBV7-2 and TRBJ2-6; 7 bases are shared with TRBD2. The V gene end was trimmed by 5 bases and the J gene end by 4 bases; junction bases not matched to a gene: 14. Germline CDR1 reads SGHTA; CDR2 reads FQGNSA. This CDR3 spans 18 amino acids. Here the CDR3 DNA reads TGTGCCAGCAGCCCCTGGGGGGGGAGGTTGAGCGGGGCCAACGTCCTGACTTTC. Residues: CASSPWGGRLSGANVLTF. The entire variable domain, with the rest obtained from reference TRBV7-2 and TRBJ2-6, is as follows: GAGVSQSPSNKVTEKGKDVELRCDPISGHTALYWYRQSLGQGLEFLIYFQGNSAPDKSGLPSDRFSAERTGGSVSTLTIQRTQQEDSAVYLCASSPWGGRLSGANVLTFGAGSRLTVL.

The CDR3 reads CASSQDRSGNTIYF. CDR3 in DNA: TGTGCCAGCAGCCAAGACAGGTCAGGAAACACCATATATTTT. The genes are TRBV3-1 (or the pseudogene TRBV3-2) and TRBJ1-3; D is undetermined. CDR3 size: 14 residues. V lost 0 bases and J lost 4, with 7 bases in between. Looked up from germline, CDR1 is LGHDT and CDR2 is YNNKEL (reference sequence).

The DNA of the CDR3 is TGTGCCAGCGGAGGGGGGGGGAAAGTAGGGTATGGCTACACCTTC. Translation: CASGGGGKVGYGYTF. The chain carries TRBV28 and TRBJ1-2; perhaps TRBD1 as D (6 bases). The ends were cut back, 8 bases at V and 5 bases at J, with 21 bases in the middle. The CDR3 totals 15 residues. Looked up from germline, CDR1 is MDHEN and CDR2 is SYDVKM.

The chain couples TRBV19 to TRBJ1-1; D is undetermined. The germline V gene encodes CDR1 LNHDA and CDR2 SQIVND (reference sequence). CDR3 length equals 14 residues. Trimming cost V 4 bases and J 3 bases, with 12 bases left between them. The CDR3 bases are TGTGCCAGTAGTACCGTCGGGAGTTACACTGAAGCTTTCTTT. This sequence encodes CASSTVGSYTEAFF.

The V call is TRBV6-5, the J call TRBJ1-1; 7 nucleotides agree with TRBD1. Germline assignment: CDR1 MNHEY and CDR2 SVGAGI. This CDR3 is 14 amino acids long. The junction had 5 bases not matched to a gene; V was cut back by 6 bases and J by 1 base. CDR3 nucleotide sequence: TGTGCCAGCAGCTACCGACAGGGGAACACTGAAGCTTTCTTT. Its translation is CASSYRQGNTEAFF.

J is TRBJ1-1 and V is TRBV4-1; TRBD1 might be the D (5 bases). This CDR3 contains 15 residues. Deletions cut 1 base from V and 1 base from J, with 10 bases between. Germline CDR1 reads MGHRA; CDR2 reads YSYEKL. The CDR3 here is CASSQAGGQNTEAFF. The DNA of the CDR3 is TGCGCCAGCAGCCAAGCGGGGGGTCAGAACACTGAAGCTTTCTTT.

This clone came up a few times. The V gene is TRBV4-3, the J gene TRBJ1-1; no clear D gene. Trimming removed 4 bases from V and 6 bases from J, with 15 bases in between. Germline values: CDR1 LGHNA, CDR2 YSLEER. This CDR3 spans 14 amino acids. CDR3: CASSPELGRPEAFF. CDR3 nucleotides: TGCGCCAGCAGCCCTGAGCTAGGGAGGCCTGAAGCTTTCTTT.

The chain carries TRBV12-3 or TRBV12-4 and TRBJ2-3, with D possibly matching TRBD2 (5 bases). The CDR3 extends over 13 amino acids. Between the trimmed V and J ends, which lost 2 bases and 5 bases, there was a span of 8 bases. The CDR3 sequence is CASSLSGIDTQYF. DNA of the CDR3: TGTGCCAGCAGTTTATCGGGAATAGATACGCAGTATTTT.